These 23 T cell receptor beta chains were sequenced from one sample in a study of PD-L1 blockade in urothelial cancer. Generated by immunoSEQ multiplex PCR, the TCRdb table keeps only in-frame clones and is missing some. The sample shows some 120,000 clones, about 83% of them seen only once. Time point here: peripheral blood 6 weeks after treatment start. Sample: PBMCs, taken around atezolizumab (anti-PD-L1) treatment. Receptors were obtained from a man aged 50 to 60 with urothelial cancer.

The chain links TRBV5-5 to TRBJ2-3, with 10 bases identical to TRBD2. This CDR3 has 14 amino acids. V dropped 4 bases and J dropped 5; count of bases not matched to a gene: 4. Germline CDR1 reads SGHKS; CDR2 reads YYEKEE (reference sequence). The CDR3 bases are TGTGCCAGCAGCCTAGGACTAGCGGTAGATACGCAGTATTTT. It codes for CASSLGLAVDTQYF.

The sample holds one count of this clone. V is TRBV2 and J is TRBJ1-6; D is uncertain. Germline CDR1 reads SNHLY; CDR2 reads FYNNEI. V gave up 4 bases and J gave up 8 bases, with 15 bases separating them. This CDR3 has 15 amino acids. The CDR3 region is CASSALWRTDSPLHF. In nucleotides, the CDR3 is TGTGCCAGCAGTGCCCTTTGGAGGACGGATTCACCCCTCCACTTT.

The chain has TRBV6-5 and TRBJ1-2; 10 nucleotides align to TRBD1. Trimming at V came to 5 bases and at J to 8 bases, leaving 8 bases not matched to a gene. The CDR3 has 14 amino acids. Germline V gene lookup returns CDR1 MNHEY and CDR2 SVGAGI. For the CDR3, the DNA is TGTGCCAGCAGTGACTTGACAGGGGGCGGCGGCTACACCTTC. Translated, it gives CASSDLTGGGGYTF.

This clone has a handful of counts. The chain recombines TRBV2 with TRBJ2-7; weak D call: TRBD2 (6 bases). From germline, CDR1 is SNHLY and CDR2 FYNNEI. This CDR3 comprises 16 residues. V was cut by 8 bases and J by 7 bases, with 27 bases left in between. CDR3 coding DNA: TGTGCCAGCCGTCCCAAGGGACTTACAGCGGTGGGAGAGCAGTACTTC. It yields the protein CASRPKGLTAVGEQYF.

The V call is TRBV2, the J call TRBJ1-4; no definite D call. Germline loops: CDR1 SNHLY, CDR2 FYNNEI. This CDR3 has 12 residues. Trimming stripped 2 bases from V and 7 bases from J, with 5 bases between. The CDR3 nucleotides are TGTGCCAGCAGTGAAACGGTTGAAAAACTGTTTTTT. Protein sequence: CASSETVEKLFF.

This clone has a single count. The rearrangement uses TRBV28 and TRBJ1-6, with D perhaps TRBD1 (5 bases). From germline, CDR1 is MDHEN and CDR2 SYDVKM. The CDR3 runs to 14 residues. Trimming pared 6 bases from V and 7 bases from J, leaving 13 bases between. CDR3 DNA: TGTGCCAGCAGATCCAGGGAGGTAAATTCACCCCTCCACTTT. Translation: CASRSREVNSPLHF.

The chain links TRBV5-5 to TRBJ2-5; 14 bases align to TRBD2. The CDR3 is 15 amino acids. Germline V gene data show CDR1 as SGHKS and CDR2 as YYEKEE (reference sequence). The V segment lost 4 bases and the J segment 5 bases; nucleotides outside the gene matches: 4. The CDR3 DNA is TGTGCCAGCAGCGCGGGACTAGCGGGGGCTGAGACCCAGTACTTC. It encodes CASSAGLAGAETQYF.

The count of this clone is one. V is TRBV9 and J is TRBJ2-1, with 9 bases that match TRBD1. V was pared by 0 bases and J by 7 bases, with 5 bases of the junction left unmatched. Looked up from germline, CDR1 is SGDLS and CDR2 is YYNGEE. This CDR3 region has 15 residues. CDR3 coding DNA: TGTGCCAGCAGCGTAGGGACAGGGGTTGTAAATGAGCAGTTCTTC. Its translation: CASSVGTGVVNEQFF. Full variable domain (rest looked up from reference TRBV9 and TRBJ2-1): DSGVTQTPKHLITATGQRVTLRCSPRSGDLSVYWYQQSLDQGLQFLIQYYNGEERAKGNILERFSAQQFPDLHSELNLSSLELGDSALYFCASSVGTGVVNEQFFGPGTRLTVL.

V and J are TRBV28 and TRBJ2-1, with D possibly TRBD1 on 6 matching bases. Trimming pared 7 bases from V and 8 bases from J, leaving 33 bases between. The germline V gene encodes CDR1 MDHEN and CDR2 SYDVKM. The CDR3 totals 19 residues. The CDR3 nucleotides are TGTGCCAGCACCCTGGGCCATGTTGATGACAGGAGTTCAAGGGATGAGCAGTTCTTC. Amino acids: CASTLGHVDDRSSRDEQFF.

This clone occurred once. The CDR3 is CASSEGGGTDYEQYF. The CDR3 nucleotides read TGTGCCAGCAGTGAAGGAGGTGGGACTGACTACGAGCAGTACTTC. The chain uses TRBV2 and TRBJ2-7; tentatively, D is TRBD2 (6 bases). The V end lost 1 base, the J end lost 3 bases, and 13 bases lay between the germline ends. CDR3 length: 15 amino acids. The germline CDR1 and CDR2 sequences are SNHLY and FYNNEI. The complete variable domain, with remaining parts taken from reference TRBV2 and TRBJ2-7, reads EPEVTQTPSHQVTQMGQEVILRCVPISNHLYFYWYRQILGQKVEFLVSFYNNEISEKSEIFDDQFSVERPDGSNFTLKIRSTKLEDSAMYFCASSEGGGTDYEQYFGPGTRLTVT.

J is TRBJ2-5 and V is TRBV7-2; D possibly corresponds to TRBD2 (6 bases). The V and J ends lost 5 bases and 4 bases respectively, with 20 bases between them. CDR1 is SGHTA, CDR2 FQGNSA, per germline. There are 16 residues in the CDR3. CDR3 nucleotide sequence: TGTGCCAGCAGCCGTTCGAAATTGGGGGGACGAGAGACCCAGTACTTC. It codes for CASSRSKLGGRETQYF.

The chain couples TRBV6-6 to TRBJ2-3; TRBD2 matches at 7 bases. Germline CDR1 is MNHNY and CDR2 is SVGAGI (reference sequence). The CDR3 contains 13 residues. J gave up 6 bases and V 2 bases, and 2 bases lay outside the gene matches. The CDR3 DNA sequence: TGTGCCAGCAGTTACGGGGGGGAGGATACGCAGTATTTT. Protein product: CASSYGGEDTQYF.

J is TRBJ1-1 and V is TRBV6-1; D unclear. This CDR3 is built from 13 residues. Germline V lookup: CDR1 MNHNS, CDR2 SASEGT. The V end lost 6 bases, the J end lost 1 base, and 9 bases lay between the germline ends. The CDR3 DNA is TGTGCCAGCAGGTATGGGCAGAACACTGAAGCTTTCTTT. Translated: CASRYGQNTEAFF.

The chain links TRBV30 to TRBJ2-7; TRBD1 is a possible D gene (6 bases). Trimming pared 0 bases from V and 2 bases from J, leaving 14 bases between. The CDR3 contains 15 residues. Germline CDR1 GTSNPN, CDR2 SVGIG (reference sequence). In DNA, the CDR3 is TGTGCCTGGAGTGTCTTATTGGACAGAGCCTACGAGCAGTACTTC. This codes for CAWSVLLDRAYEQYF.

The rearrangement links TRBV21-1 to TRBJ1-4; TRBD1, the D gene given by the table, was not confirmed from the DNA. TRBV21-1 is a listed pseudogene. This CDR3 contains 17 residues. For the CDR3, the DNA is TGTGCCAGCAGCAAGTCGGACAGGGGGCGAAGTAATGAAAAACTGTTTTTT. This codes for CASSKSDRGRSNEKLFF.

V gene TRBV4-2 combines with J gene TRBJ2-7, with TRBD1 matching over 9 bases. The V gene end was trimmed by 4 bases and the J gene end by 2 bases; junction bases not matched to a gene: 6. CDR1 and CDR2 from the germline V gene are LGHNA and YNFKEQ. This CDR3 has 15 residues. CDR3 sequence reads: CASSLQTGGPYEQYF. Written as DNA, the CDR3 is TGTGCCAGCAGCCTACAGACAGGGGGGCCCTACGAGCAGTACTTC.

Concerning this clone itself: A much larger clone differs by one base, so this may be a read error. This sequence joins TRBV6-5 and TRBJ2-7; TRBD1 matches 11 bases. Germline assignment: CDR1 MNHEY and CDR2 SVGAGI. The CDR3 totals 15 residues. Unmatched junction bases numbered 4, after V lost 4 bases and J lost 2 bases. This CDR3 reads CASSSPGQGAYEQYF. CDR3 DNA: TGTGCCAGCAGTTCCCCGGGACAGGGGGCCTACGAGCAGTACTTC.

CDR3 protein: CASSEPTGAWFTGELFF. CDR3 nucleotides: TGTGCCAGCAGTGAACCTACAGGTGCCTGGTTTACCGGGGAGCTGTTTTTT. The V gene is TRBV6-1, the J gene TRBJ2-2, with a tentative D call TRBD1 (5 bases). In germline, CDR1 is MNHNS, CDR2 SASEGT. There are 17 residues in the CDR3. The V end lost 2 bases, the J end lost 5 bases, and 18 bases lay between the germline ends.

The rearrangement uses TRBV5-8 and TRBJ2-3, with 9 bases that match TRBD1. CDR1 and CDR2 from the germline V gene are SGHTS and YDEGEE. V trimming: 4 bases; J trimming: 6 bases; junction bases outside the gene matches: 15. The CDR3 has 17 amino acids. CDR3 residues: CASSQRVGQGFSDTQYF. DNA of the CDR3: TGTGCCAGCAGCCAACGCGTAGGACAGGGGTTTTCGGATACGCAGTATTTT. The full variable domain, rest sourced from reference TRBV5-8 and TRBJ2-3, is EAGVTQSPTHLIKTRGQQATLRCSPISGHTSVYWYQQALGLGLQFLLWYDEGEERNRGNFPPRFSGRQFPNYSSELNVNALELEDSALYLCASSQRVGQGFSDTQYFGPGTRLTVL.

The chain is built from TRBV5-4 and TRBJ2-1; 7 bases map to TRBD1. The V segment lost 4 bases and the J segment 0 bases; nucleotides outside the gene matches: 7. The CDR3 has 16 residues. Germline loops: CDR1 SGHNT, CDR2 YYREEE (reference sequence). The CDR3, as DNA: TGTGCCAGCAGCCTGAAACAGGGGCCCTCCTACAATGAGCAGTTCTTC. Encoded protein: CASSLKQGPSYNEQFF.

The chain has TRBV7-9 and TRBJ1-2, with D perhaps matching TRBD1 (5 bases). Germline CDR1 reads SEHNR; CDR2 reads FQNEAQ (reference sequence). The CDR3 is 14 amino acids. V dropped 5 bases and J dropped 4 bases, with 14 bases sitting between them. The CDR3 here is CASSTGAGSYGYTF. The CDR3 DNA sequence: TGTGCCAGCAGCACCGGAGCAGGGTCCTATGGCTACACCTTC.

The CDR3 loop is CASSLLRTSGGRYEQYF. For the CDR3, the DNA is TGTGCCAGCAGCTTGTTGAGGACTAGCGGGGGCCGCTACGAGCAGTACTTC. This chain connects TRBV5-4 to TRBJ2-7, with TRBD2 identical over 13 bases. Germline CDR1 reads SGHNT; CDR2 reads YYREEE (reference sequence). The CDR3 is 17 amino acids. V shed 1 base and J 3 bases; nucleotides not matched to a gene: 7.

This clone was observed once. The chain is built from TRBV4-2 and TRBJ2-1; the match to TRBD2 covers 9 bases. V gave up 6 bases and J gave up 9 bases; unmatched junction bases: 15. The germline V gene encodes CDR1 LGHNA and CDR2 YNFKEQ. The CDR3 covers 16 residues. The CDR3: CASSSSGNSGGGEQFF. CDR3 DNA: TGTGCCAGCAGTTCTAGCGGGAATTCAGGGGGAGGTGAGCAGTTCTTC.